This TCR beta chain was documented in a study of cytomegalovirus exposure and HLA in healthy donors. CDR1 and CDR2 from the germline V gene are LGHNA and YSLEER. Deletions cut 4 bases from V and 4 bases from J, with 11 bases between. The CDR3 sequence is 14 residues long. Amplification used 60 Vbeta primers and 13 Jbeta primers. Assay: immunoSEQ multiplex PCR; the TCRdb copy retains only in-frame clones and omits some. The sample comprises roughly 90,000 clones, around 70% of which are singletons, and around 24% rests with the top ten. The source is a man aged 25-40 years in good health and CMV-seropositive. The sample comprised PBMCs. The gene calls are TRBV4-3 and TRBJ2-1, with D perhaps TRBD1 (6 bases). Written as DNA, the CDR3 is TGCGCCAGCAGCCGAGAGGGGACATACAATGAGCAGTTCTTC. Translating gives CASSREGTYNEQFF.